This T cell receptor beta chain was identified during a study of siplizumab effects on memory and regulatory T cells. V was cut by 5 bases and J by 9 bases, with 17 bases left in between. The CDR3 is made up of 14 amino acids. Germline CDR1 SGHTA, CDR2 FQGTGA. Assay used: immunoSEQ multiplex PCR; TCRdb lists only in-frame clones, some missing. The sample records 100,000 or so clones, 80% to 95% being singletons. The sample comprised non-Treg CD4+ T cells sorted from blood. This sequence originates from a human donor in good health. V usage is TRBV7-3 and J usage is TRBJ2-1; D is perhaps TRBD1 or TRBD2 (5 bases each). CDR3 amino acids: CASSPGTLPSEQFF. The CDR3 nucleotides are TGTGCCAGCAGCCCCGGGACCCTCCCGAGTGAGCAGTTCTTC.